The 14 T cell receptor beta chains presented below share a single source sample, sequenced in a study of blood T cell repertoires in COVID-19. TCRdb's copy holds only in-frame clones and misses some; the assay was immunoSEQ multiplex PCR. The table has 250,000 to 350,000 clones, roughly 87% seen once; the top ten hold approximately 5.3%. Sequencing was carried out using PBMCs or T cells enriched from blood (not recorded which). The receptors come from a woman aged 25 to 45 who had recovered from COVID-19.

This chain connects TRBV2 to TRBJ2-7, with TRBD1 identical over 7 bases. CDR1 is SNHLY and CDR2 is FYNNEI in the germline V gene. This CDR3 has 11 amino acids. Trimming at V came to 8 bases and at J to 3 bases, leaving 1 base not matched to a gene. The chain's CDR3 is CASRDSYEQYF. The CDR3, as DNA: TGTGCCAGCCGGGACAGCTACGAGCAGTACTTC.

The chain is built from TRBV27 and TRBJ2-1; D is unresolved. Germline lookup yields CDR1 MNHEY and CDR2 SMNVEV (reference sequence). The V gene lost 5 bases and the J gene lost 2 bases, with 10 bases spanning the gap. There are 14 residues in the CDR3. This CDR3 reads CASSPGPPYNEQFF. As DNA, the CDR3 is TGTGCCAGCAGTCCTGGGCCCCCCTACAATGAGCAGTTCTTC.

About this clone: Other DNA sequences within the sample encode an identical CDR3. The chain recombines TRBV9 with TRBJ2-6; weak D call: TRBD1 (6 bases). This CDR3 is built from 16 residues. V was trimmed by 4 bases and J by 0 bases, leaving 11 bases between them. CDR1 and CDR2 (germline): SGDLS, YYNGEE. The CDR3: CASSSDRSSGANVLTF. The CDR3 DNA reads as TGTGCCAGCAGCTCCGACAGGAGCTCTGGGGCCAACGTCCTGACTTTC.

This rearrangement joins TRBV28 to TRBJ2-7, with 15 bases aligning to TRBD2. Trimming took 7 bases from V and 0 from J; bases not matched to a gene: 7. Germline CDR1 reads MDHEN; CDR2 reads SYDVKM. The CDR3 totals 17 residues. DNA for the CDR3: TGTGCCAGCACACCGGGACTAGCGGGGGGAAGCTCCTACGAGCAGTACTTC. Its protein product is CASTPGLAGGSSYEQYF. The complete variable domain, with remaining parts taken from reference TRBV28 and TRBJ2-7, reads DVKVTQSSRYLVKRTGEKVFLECVQDMDHENMFWYRQDPGLGLRLIYFSYDVKMKEKGDIPEGYSVSREKKERFSLILESASTNQTSMYLCASTPGLAGGSSYEQYFGPGTRLTVT.

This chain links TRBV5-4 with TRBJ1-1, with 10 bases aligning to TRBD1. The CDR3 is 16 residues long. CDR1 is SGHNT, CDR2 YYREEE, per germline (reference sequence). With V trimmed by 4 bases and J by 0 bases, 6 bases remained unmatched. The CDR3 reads CASSMGQGRMNTEAFF. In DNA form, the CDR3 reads TGTGCCAGCAGCATGGGACAGGGGCGAATGAACACTGAAGCTTTCTTT.

CDR3 amino acids: CASSLTGDGYTF. CDR3 DNA sequence: TGTGCCAGCAGCTTGACAGGGGACGGCTACACCTTC. The V gene is TRBV13, the J gene TRBJ1-2; 8 bases are a match to TRBD1. The CDR3 sequence is 12 residues long. Germline-derived CDR1 and CDR2 are PRHDT and FYEKMQ (reference sequence). The V gene end was trimmed by 3 bases and the J gene end by 8 bases; junction bases not matched to a gene: 2.

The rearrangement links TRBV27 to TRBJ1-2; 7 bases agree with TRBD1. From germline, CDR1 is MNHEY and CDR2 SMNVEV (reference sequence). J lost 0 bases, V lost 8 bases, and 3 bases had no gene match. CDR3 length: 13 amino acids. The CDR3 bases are TGTGCCAGCGCGGGGACAGCTAACTATGGCTACACCTTC. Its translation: CASAGTANYGYTF.

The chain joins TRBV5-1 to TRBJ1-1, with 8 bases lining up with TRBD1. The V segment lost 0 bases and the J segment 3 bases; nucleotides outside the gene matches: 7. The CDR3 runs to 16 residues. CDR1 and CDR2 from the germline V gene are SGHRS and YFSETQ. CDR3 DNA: TGCGCCAGCAGCTTGGGGCAGGGGGCGAGGGACACTGAAGCTTTCTTT. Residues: CASSLGQGARDTEAFF.

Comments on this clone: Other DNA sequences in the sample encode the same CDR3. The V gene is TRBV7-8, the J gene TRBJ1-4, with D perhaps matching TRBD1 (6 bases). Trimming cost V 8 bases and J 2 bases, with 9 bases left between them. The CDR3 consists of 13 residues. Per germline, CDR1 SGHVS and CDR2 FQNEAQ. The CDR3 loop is CASARGTNEKLFF. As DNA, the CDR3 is TGTGCCAGCGCCAGGGGTACTAATGAAAAACTGTTTTTT. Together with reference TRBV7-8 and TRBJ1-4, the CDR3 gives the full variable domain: GAGVSQSPRYKVAKRGQDVALRCDPISGHVSLFWYQQALGQGPEFLTYFQNEAQLDKSGLPSDRFFAERPEGSVSTLKIQRTQQEDSAVYLCASARGTNEKLFFGSGTQLSVL.

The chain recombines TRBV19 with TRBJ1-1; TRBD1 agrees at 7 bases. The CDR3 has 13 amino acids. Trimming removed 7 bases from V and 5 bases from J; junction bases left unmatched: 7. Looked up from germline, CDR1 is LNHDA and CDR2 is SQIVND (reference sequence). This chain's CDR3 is CASTSTGRTEAFF. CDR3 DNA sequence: TGTGCCAGTACCTCGACAGGGCGGACTGAAGCTTTCTTT.

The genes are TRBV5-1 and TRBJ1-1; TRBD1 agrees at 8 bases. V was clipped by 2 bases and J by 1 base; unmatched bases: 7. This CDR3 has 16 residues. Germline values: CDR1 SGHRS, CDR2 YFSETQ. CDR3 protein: CASSLGQGGSNTEAFF. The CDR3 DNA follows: TGCGCCAGCAGCTTAGGACAGGGCGGGTCGAACACTGAAGCTTTCTTT.

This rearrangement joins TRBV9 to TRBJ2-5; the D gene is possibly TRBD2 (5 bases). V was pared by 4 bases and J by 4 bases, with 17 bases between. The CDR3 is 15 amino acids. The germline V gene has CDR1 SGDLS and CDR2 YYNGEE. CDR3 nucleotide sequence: TGTGCCAGCAGCTTCCGCATGGGGAGTTTAGAGACCCAGTACTTC. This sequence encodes CASSFRMGSLETQYF.

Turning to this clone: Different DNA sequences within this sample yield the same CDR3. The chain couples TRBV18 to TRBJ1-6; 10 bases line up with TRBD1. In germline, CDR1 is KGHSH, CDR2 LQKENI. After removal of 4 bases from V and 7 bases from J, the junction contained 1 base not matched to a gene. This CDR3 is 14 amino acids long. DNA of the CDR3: TGTGCCAGCTCACGGGACAGGGGCAATTCACCCCTCCACTTT. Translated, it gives CASSRDRGNSPLHF.

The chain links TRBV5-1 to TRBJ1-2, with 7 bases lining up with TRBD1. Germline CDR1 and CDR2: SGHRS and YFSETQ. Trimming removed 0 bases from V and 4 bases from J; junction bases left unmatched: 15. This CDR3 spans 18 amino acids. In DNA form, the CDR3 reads TGCGCCAGCAGCTTGGCTAGACAGGGAAAGTGGGACTCCTATGGCTACACCTTC. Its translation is CASSLARQGKWDSYGYTF.